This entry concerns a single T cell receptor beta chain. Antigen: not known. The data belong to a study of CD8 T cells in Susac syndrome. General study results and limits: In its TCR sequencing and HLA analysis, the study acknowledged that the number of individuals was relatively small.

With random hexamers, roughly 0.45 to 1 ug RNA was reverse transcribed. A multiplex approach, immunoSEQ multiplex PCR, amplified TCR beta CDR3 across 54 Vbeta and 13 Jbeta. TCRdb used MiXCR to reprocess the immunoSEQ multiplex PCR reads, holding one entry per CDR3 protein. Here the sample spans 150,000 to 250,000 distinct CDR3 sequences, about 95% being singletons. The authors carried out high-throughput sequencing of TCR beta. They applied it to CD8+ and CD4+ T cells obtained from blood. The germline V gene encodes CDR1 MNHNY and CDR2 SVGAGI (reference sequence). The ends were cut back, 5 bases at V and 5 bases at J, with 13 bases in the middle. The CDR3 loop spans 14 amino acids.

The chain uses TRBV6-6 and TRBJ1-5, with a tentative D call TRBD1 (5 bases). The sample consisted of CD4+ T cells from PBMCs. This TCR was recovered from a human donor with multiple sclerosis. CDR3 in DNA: TGTGCCAGCAGTCCGCCGGGACGACATCAGCCCCAGCATTTT. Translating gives CASSPPGRHQPQHF.